Below, 12 T cell receptor beta chains from the same sample are listed, as sequenced in a study of beta chain features in type 1 diabetes. Study outcomes and limitations: The study found moderately but significantly shorter TCRB CDR3s in all four CD4+ subsets of Type 1 diabetes patients.

Expressed TCRB transcripts were sequenced after all isolated RNA was converted to cDNA. Here immunoSEQ multiplex PCR was the method, and the copy in TCRdb shows in-frame clones only, minus some. The table includes roughly 350,000 clones, about 10% detected once. For these TCRs, the target antigens are not known. Sequencing was carried out using central memory CD4+ T cells from blood. These receptors were taken from a man aged 25 to 45 with type 1 diabetes.

This clone turned up a few times. This chain connects TRBV11-2 to TRBJ1-2; tentatively, D is TRBD1 (5 bases). Germline CDR1 is SGHAT and CDR2 is FQNNGV. CDR3 length: 14 residues. The V gene lost 5 bases and the J gene lost 0 bases, with 10 bases spanning the gap. CDR3 in DNA: TGTGCCAGCAGCCGATCGACAGCTAACTATGGCTACACCTTC. Its protein product is CASSRSTANYGYTF.

This clone was seen a few times. This chain links TRBV15 with TRBJ2-6; 7 bases agree with TRBD2. The ends lost 1 base at V and 4 bases at J; junction bases unmatched: 7. Germline loops: CDR1 LNHNV, CDR2 YYDKDF (reference sequence). This CDR3 contains 17 residues. The CDR3 nucleotides read TGTGCCACCAGCAGAGCTTACTCGACTAGCGGGGCCAACGTCCTGACTTTC. Amino acids: CATSRAYSTSGANVLTF.

The chain links TRBV7-2 to TRBJ2-5; 7 nucleotides match TRBD1. The length of the CDR3 is 13 residues. Germline V gene data show CDR1 as SGHTA and CDR2 as FQGNSA. CDR3 amino acids: CASQGENQETQYF. The CDR3 DNA follows: TGTGCATCCCAGGGGGAGAACCAAGAGACCCAGTACTTC.

V is TRBV5-1 and J is TRBJ2-2; D is uncertain. V lost 0 bases and J 2 bases, leaving 8 bases between the germline ends. The V gene's germline CDR1 is SGHRS and CDR2 YFSETQ. The CDR3 totals 15 residues. DNA of the CDR3: TGCGCCAGCAGCTTGGACGGGTTCAACACCGGGGAGCTGTTTTTT. It translates to CASSLDGFNTGELFF.

This clone has more than one count but fewer than ten. This chain joins TRBV14 and TRBJ1-2; 8 bases map to TRBD1. This CDR3 is 16 amino acids long. The junction had 13 bases not matched to a gene; V was cut back by 4 bases and J by 6 bases. Germline-derived CDR1 and CDR2 are SGHDN and FVKESK. CDR3 DNA: TGTGCCAGCAGCCCCGGGACAGGATTTTACCTTAATGGCTACACCTTC. Its translation: CASSPGTGFYLNGYTF.

This clone was counted between two and nine times. The J gene is TRBJ2-5, the V gene TRBV11-2, with 11 bases fitting TRBD1. J gave up 9 bases and V 5 bases, and 5 bases lay outside the gene matches. This CDR3 is 13 amino acids long. Germline V gene data show CDR1 as SGHAT and CDR2 as FQNNGV. The CDR3: CASSKGQGEAQYF. Written as DNA, the CDR3 is TGTGCCAGCAGCAAGGGACAGGGGGAGGCCCAGTACTTC.

This clone was picked up many times. The V and J genes are TRBV10-3 and TRBJ1-5; D is possibly TRBD1 (6 bases). With 5 bases removed from V and 2 bases from J, the gap between germline ends came to 10 bases. Germline assignment: CDR1 ENHRY and CDR2 SYGVKD. This CDR3 has 14 amino acids. The CDR3 DNA reads as TGTGCCATCAGTCGGGGGGCTGGCAATCAGCCCCAGCATTTT. Encoded protein: CAISRGAGNQPQHF.

The sample holds many counts of this clone. DNA for the CDR3: TGTGCCAGTAGTTTTCCAGCGTTCAATGAGCAGTTCTTC. This gives the protein CASSFPAFNEQFF. The genes are TRBV19 and TRBJ2-1; D is undetermined. The germline gives CDR1 LNHDA, CDR2 SQIVND (reference sequence). This CDR3 is built from 13 residues. V lost 5 bases and J lost 6, with 11 bases in between.

V gene TRBV19 combines with J gene TRBJ2-1, with 8 bases matching TRBD2. The germline V gene has CDR1 LNHDA and CDR2 SQIVND (reference sequence). The CDR3 contains 15 residues. V shed 6 bases, J shed 2 bases, and the junction held 6 bases outside the gene matches. The CDR3 is CASSTSGSAYNEQFF. The DNA of the CDR3 is TGTGCCAGTAGCACCAGCGGGAGTGCCTACAATGAGCAGTTCTTC.

This chain uses TRBV5-6 with TRBJ1-5; tentative D call: TRBD1 (6 bases). Looked up from germline, CDR1 is SGHDT and CDR2 is YYEEEE. The CDR3 loop spans 15 amino acids. Trimming stripped 3 bases from V and 5 bases from J, with 15 bases between. CDR3 region: CASSSSGQLYQPQHF. The CDR3 nucleotides are TGTGCCAGCAGCTCCTCTGGACAGCTATATCAGCCCCAGCATTTT.

This clone has a handful of counts. The chain carries TRBV5-4 and TRBJ2-1; 9 nucleotides align to TRBD2. The CDR3 runs 15 residues. Germline lookup yields CDR1 SGHNT and CDR2 YYREEE (reference sequence). Unmatched junction bases numbered 6, after V lost 1 base and J lost 7 bases. Here the CDR3 reads CASSLRSGSGNEQFF. The CDR3 DNA reads as TGTGCCAGCAGCTTGCGTAGCGGGAGTGGGAATGAGCAGTTCTTC.

This clone has a handful of counts. V usage is TRBV11-2 and J usage is TRBJ2-1, with 7 bases lining up with TRBD2. The V and J ends lost 5 bases and 6 bases, in that order; junction bases with no gene match: 4. CDR3 size: 13 residues. Per the germline V gene, CDR1 is SGHAT and CDR2 is FQNNGV. CDR3 sequence: CASSLSSGNEQFF. CDR3 in DNA: TGTGCCAGCAGCCTGTCTAGCGGCAATGAGCAGTTCTTC.